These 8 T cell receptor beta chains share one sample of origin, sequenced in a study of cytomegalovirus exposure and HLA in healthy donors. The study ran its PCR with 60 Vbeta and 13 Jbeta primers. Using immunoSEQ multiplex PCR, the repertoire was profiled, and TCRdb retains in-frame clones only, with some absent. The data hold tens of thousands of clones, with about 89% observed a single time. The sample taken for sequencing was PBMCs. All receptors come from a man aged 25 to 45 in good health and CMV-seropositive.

DNA for the CDR3: TGTGTCCGGGGCGCAGGGGGCGCGGGCTACACCTTC. Protein sequence: CVRGAGGAGYTF. V usage is TRBV30 and J usage is TRBJ1-2; 8 bases fit TRBD1. The germline V gene encodes CDR1 GTSNPN and CDR2 SVGIG (reference sequence). This CDR3 comprises 12 residues.

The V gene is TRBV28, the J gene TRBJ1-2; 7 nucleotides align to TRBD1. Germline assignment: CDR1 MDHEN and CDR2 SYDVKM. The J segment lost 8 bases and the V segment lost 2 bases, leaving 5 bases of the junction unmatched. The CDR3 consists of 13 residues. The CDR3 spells CASSLNRGGGYTF. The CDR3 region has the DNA TGTGCCAGCAGTTTAAACAGGGGTGGCGGCTACACCTTC.

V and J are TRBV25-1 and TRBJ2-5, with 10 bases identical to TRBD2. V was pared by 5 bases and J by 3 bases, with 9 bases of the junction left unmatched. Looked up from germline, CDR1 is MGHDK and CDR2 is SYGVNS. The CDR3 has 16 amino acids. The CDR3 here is CASSKGLTSGKETQYF. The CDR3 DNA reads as TGTGCCAGCAGTAAAGGATTAACTAGCGGGAAAGAGACCCAGTACTTC.

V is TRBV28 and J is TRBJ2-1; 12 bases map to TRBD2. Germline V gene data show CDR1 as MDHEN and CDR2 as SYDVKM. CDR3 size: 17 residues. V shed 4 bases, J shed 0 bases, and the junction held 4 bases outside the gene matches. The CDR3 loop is CASSSQTSGSSYNEQFF. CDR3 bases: TGTGCCAGCAGTTCCCAGACTAGCGGGAGCTCCTACAATGAGCAGTTCTTC.

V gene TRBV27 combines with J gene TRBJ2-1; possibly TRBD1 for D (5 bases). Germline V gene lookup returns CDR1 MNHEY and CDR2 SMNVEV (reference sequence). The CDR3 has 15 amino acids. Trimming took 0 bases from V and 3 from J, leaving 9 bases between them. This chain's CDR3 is CASSLSLQGYNEQFF. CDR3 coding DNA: TGTGCCAGCAGTTTATCCCTCCAGGGCTACAATGAGCAGTTCTTC.

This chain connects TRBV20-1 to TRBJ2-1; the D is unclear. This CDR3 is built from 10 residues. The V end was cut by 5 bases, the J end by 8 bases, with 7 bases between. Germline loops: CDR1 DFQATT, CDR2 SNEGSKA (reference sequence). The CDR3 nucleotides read TGCAGTGCTTCCTATTATGAGCAGTTCTTC. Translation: CSASYYEQFF.

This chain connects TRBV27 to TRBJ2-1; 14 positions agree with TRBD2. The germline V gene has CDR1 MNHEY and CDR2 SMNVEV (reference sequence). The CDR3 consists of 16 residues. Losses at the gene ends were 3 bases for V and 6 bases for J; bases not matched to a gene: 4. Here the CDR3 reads CASSFLTSGRANEQFF. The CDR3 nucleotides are TGTGCCAGCAGTTTTTTGACTAGCGGGAGGGCCAATGAGCAGTTCTTC.

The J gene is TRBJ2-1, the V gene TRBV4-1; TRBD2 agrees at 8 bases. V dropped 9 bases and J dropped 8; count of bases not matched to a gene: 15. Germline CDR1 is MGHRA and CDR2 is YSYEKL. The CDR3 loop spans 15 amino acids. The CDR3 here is CASTQLAALRDEQFF. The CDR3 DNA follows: TGCGCCAGTACCCAACTAGCGGCCCTGCGAGATGAGCAGTTCTTC.